The 28 T cell receptor beta chains below were found in one sample sequenced in a study of T cells in women clearing cervical HPV infection (dated by TCRdb to between 2017 and 2018). Libraries were made using the immunoSEQ multiplex PCR assay. Not all clones reach the TCRdb copy of this immuneACCESS table, which keeps in-frame sequences only. Checked studies attribute under half of the gap to unresolved V genes and leave the rest unexplained. The sample's clone listing holds 25,000 to 35,000 clones. The ten largest clonotypes hold under 25% of the sample. Sequenced input: blood buffy coat. The receptors come from a woman between 18 and 70 years old with a cervical HPV16 infection that either progressed to CIN3+ or cleared (not recorded which).

As for this clone: The CDR3 goes on 3 residues after the read ends, and that part is filled in from the germline J gene. The genes are TRBV6-4 and TRBJ2-1; D not certain. V was trimmed by 6 bases and J by 8 bases, leaving 17 bases between them. The germline V gene encodes CDR1 MRHNA and CDR2 SNTAGT. CDR3 length: 14 residues. CDR3 bases read: TGTGCCAGCAGAAGGCTGGCTGGTTCGTATGAG. The encoded protein is CASRRLAGSYE. The full CDR3 protein is CASRRLAGSYEQFF.

By frequency, this clone is medium-sized. CDR3 protein: CASSQAGWSDTQYF. The CDR3 DNA, read in part, is TGTGCCAGCTCACAAGCGGGATGGTCAGATACG. The chain joins TRBV18 to TRBJ2-3; TRBD2 agrees at 7 bases. The read finishes 3 residues shy of the CDR3 end, and the germline J gene is used to complete it. The V gene end was trimmed by 4 bases and the J gene end by 4 bases; junction bases not matched to a gene: 5. CDR1 KGHSH and CDR2 LQKENI come from the germline V gene. The CDR3 is 14 residues long. The full variable domain, with the rest looked up from reference TRBV18 and TRBJ2-3, is NAGVMQNPRHLVRRRGQEARLRCSPMKGHSHVYWYRQLPEEGLKFMVYLQKENIIDESGMPKERFSAEFPKEGPSILRIQQVVRGDSAAYFCASSQAGWSDTQYFGPGTRLTVL.

On this clone: The read ends 3 residues early relative to the CDR3; the germline J gene fills the gap. The V gene is TRBV19, the J gene TRBJ1-2; D may be TRBD1 (6 bases). The CDR3 runs to 16 residues. V was cut by 10 bases and J by 0 bases, with 21 bases left in between. Germline CDR1 LNHDA, CDR2 SQIVND (reference sequence). CDR3 protein: CATTKTGSTANYGYTF. Partial CDR3 DNA: TGTGCCACAACCAAAACAGGGTCAACAGCTAACTATGGC.

CDR3 bases read: TGTGCCATCAGTGAGTCGTCGGCTAGCGGTAGTGAG. Translating gives CAISESSASGSE. The whole CDR3 region reads CAISESSASGSEQFF. The chain carries TRBV10-3 and TRBJ2-1, with 7 bases fitting TRBD2. The sequence runs out 3 residues before the end of the CDR3; the remainder is reconstructed from the germline J gene. The CDR3 has 15 amino acids. Germline-derived CDR1 and CDR2 are ENHRY and SYGVKD. J was trimmed by 9 bases and V by 0 bases; bases with no gene match: 8.

About this clone itself: The sequenced fragment ends 3 residues before the CDR3 boundary, so the rest is inferred from the germline J gene. This chain uses TRBV29-1 with TRBJ2-7; TRBD1 aligns across 7 bases. CDR1 and CDR2 (germline): SQVTM, ANQGSEA. This CDR3 region has 12 residues. V lost 4 bases and J lost 5; bases outside the gene matches: 5. The CDR3 loop is CSVGQGAHEQYF. CDR3 bases read: TGCAGCGTTGGACAGGGCGCCCACGAG.

Comments on this clone: The read falls 3 residues short of the CDR3 end, and the missing part is taken from the germline J gene. The chain recombines TRBV7-9 with TRBJ2-3; D possibly corresponds to TRBD1 (5 bases). CDR1 and CDR2 (germline): SEHNR, FQNEAQ (reference sequence). This CDR3 has 15 amino acids. The DNA read from the CDR3 is TGTGCCAGCAGCTTAGGCGACAGAAACAATCAGCCG. Protein product: CASSLGDRNNQP. The full CDR3 protein is CASSLGDRNNQPQYF.

For this clone: The read terminates 3 residues before the CDR3 end, so the remaining end is supplied by the germline J gene. The chain uses TRBV29-1 and TRBJ1-1, with unresolved D. Germline loops: CDR1 SQVTM, CDR2 ANQGSEA. This CDR3 is built from 10 residues. The CDR3 DNA, read in part, is TGCAGCGTTGGCCTGGAGGGA. Its protein product is CSVGLEG. The complete CDR3 sequence is CSVGLEGAFF.

In regard to this clone: The CDR3 end lies 3 residues beyond the end of the read and is filled in from the germline J gene. The rearrangement uses TRBV18 and TRBJ2-7; perhaps TRBD2 as D (7 bases). Trimming took off 1 base at V and 3 bases at J, with 13 bases between the two ends. CDR3 length: 15 amino acids. CDR1 and CDR2 (germline): KGHSH, LQKENI. CDR3 amino acids: CASSPLGGVNYEQYF. The CDR3 bases that were read are TGTGCCAGCTCACCACTAGGGGGGGTAAACTACGAG. Full variable domain (remainder filled in from reference TRBV18 and TRBJ2-7): NAGVMQNPRHLVRRRGQEARLRCSPMKGHSHVYWYRQLPEEGLKFMVYLQKENIIDESGMPKERFSAEFPKEGPSILRIQQVVRGDSAAYFCASSPLGGVNYEQYFGPGTRLTVT.

As regards this clone: The CDR3 end falls 3 residues outside the read, so it is completed with the germline J gene. The V gene is TRBV11-3, the J gene TRBJ2-3, with D possibly TRBD2 on 6 matching bases. Trimming removed 0 bases from V and 7 bases from J, with 14 bases in between. Germline loops: CDR1 SGHNT, CDR2 YENEEA. The CDR3 totals 15 residues. The sequenced part of the CDR3 DNA is TGTGCCAGCAGCTTAGAGGGGGGAGCTCGAAATACG. This encodes CASSLEGGARNT. The full CDR3 sequence reads CASSLEGGARNTQYF.

Note on this clone: The CDR3 end lies 3 residues beyond the end of the read and is filled in from the germline J gene. This chain connects TRBV7-9 to TRBJ2-1, with 7 positions matching TRBD1. Germline trimming cut 5 bases from V and 8 bases from J; bases unmatched to any gene: 3. Germline CDR1 is SEHNR and CDR2 is FQNEAQ (reference sequence). CDR3 length equals 12 residues. The sequenced part of the CDR3 DNA is TGTGCCAGCAGCCCAGGGGGTTATGAG. Its translation is CASSPGGYE. The entire CDR3 reads CASSPGGYEQFF. Full variable domain (missing parts from reference TRBV7-9 and TRBJ2-1): DTGVSQNPRHKITKRGQNVTFRCDPISEHNRLYWYRQTLGQGPEFLTYFQNEAQLEKSRLLSDRFSAERPKGSFSTLEIQRTEQGDSAMYLCASSPGGYEQFFGPGTRLTVL.

A word on this clone: The read gets to within 3 residues of the CDR3 end, and the germline J gene fills in the rest. This rearrangement joins TRBV10-1 to TRBJ1-1; 8 bases agree with TRBD1. The CDR3 sequence is 15 residues long. V dropped 5 bases and J dropped 1; count of bases not matched to a gene: 6. CDR1 and CDR2 from the germline V gene are WNHNN and SYGVQD (reference sequence). Incomplete CDR3 DNA: TGCGCCAGCAGTAAAAGACAGGGGACGAACACTGAA. This sequence encodes CASSKRQGTNTE. The complete CDR3 reads CASSKRQGTNTEAFF.

Regarding this clone: The read terminates 3 residues before the CDR3 end, so the remaining end is supplied by the germline J gene. V is TRBV5-1 and J is TRBJ2-3; TRBD2 is a possible D gene (5 bases). From germline, CDR1 is SGHRS and CDR2 YFSETQ. The CDR3 contains 15 residues. The CDR3 spells CASSLEPVRGETQYF. The covered CDR3 bases are TGCGCCAGCAGCTTGGAACCGGTCCGGGGAGAGACG.

A note on this clone: With the read ending 3 residues before the CDR3 end, the germline J gene is used to fill in that end. The gene calls are TRBV13 and TRBJ2-7; D unresolved. The CDR3 totals 12 residues. Deletions cut 3 bases from V and 5 bases from J, with 8 bases between. The germline CDR1 and CDR2 sequences are PRHDT and FYEKMQ (reference sequence). Incomplete CDR3 DNA: TGTGCCAGCAGCTTCGGTCGGGACGAG. Translating it yields CASSFGRDE. In full, the CDR3 reads CASSFGRDEQYF.

Turning to this clone: Coverage ceases 3 residues before the CDR3 finishes, and the germline J gene fills in the end. This chain uses TRBV7-9 with TRBJ1-2, with D unresolved. The CDR3 extends over 15 amino acids. Germline CDR1 is SEHNR and CDR2 is FQNEAQ (reference sequence). Partial CDR3 DNA: TGTGCCAGCAGCCATGGACTAGCGGCCTCCTACGAC. The encoded protein is CASSHGLAASYD. The whole CDR3 is CASSHGLAASYDYTF. Drawing the rest from reference TRBV7-9 and TRBJ1-2, the complete variable domain is DTGVSQNPRHKITKRGQNVTFRCDPISEHNRLYWYRQTLGQGPEFLTYFQNEAQLEKSRLLSDRFSAERPKGSFSTLEIQRTEQGDSAMYLCASSHGLAASYDYTFGSGTRLTVV.

About this clone: The read is 3 residues too short to cover the CDR3 end, so that end is filled in from the germline J gene. The chain is built from TRBV5-1 and TRBJ1-4, with D perhaps matching TRBD1 (5 bases). Germline lookup yields CDR1 SGHRS and CDR2 YFSETQ. This CDR3 comprises 17 residues. CDR3 DNA (partial): TGCGCCAGCAGCTTCGTTGGCGGCGGGGCGAACACCGGGGAA. Its translation is CASSFVGGGANTGE. The CDR3 in full is CASSFVGGGANTGELFF.

As to this clone: The read is 3 residues too short to cover the CDR3 end, so that end is filled in from the germline J gene. V gene TRBV19 combines with J gene TRBJ1-2, with D possibly being TRBD1 (5 bases). This CDR3 comprises 15 residues. Germline V CDR1 and CDR2: LNHDA, SQIVND (reference sequence). The part of the CDR3 DNA that was read is TGTGCCAGTAGTCAACTAGCTTCCACGGGGGATACC. This translates into CASSQLASTGDT. The complete CDR3 reads CASSQLASTGDTYTF.

About this clone: The CDR3 end is not reached by the read, which stops 3 residues before it; the germline J gene fills it in. This sequence joins TRBV19 and TRBJ2-3; TRBD2 is a possible D gene (6 bases). This CDR3 spans 18 amino acids. Germline lookup yields CDR1 LNHDA and CDR2 SQIVND (reference sequence). V was trimmed by 4 bases and J by 0 bases, leaving 20 bases between them. The CDR3 loop reads CASSKDSGYWGSTDTQYF. CDR3 DNA (partial): TGTGCCAGTAGTAAGGATAGCGGCTACTGGGGGAGCACAGATACG. Variable domain in full (rest from reference TRBV19 and TRBJ2-3): DGGITQSPKYLFRKEGQNVTLSCEQNLNHDAMYWYRQDPGQGLRLIYYSQIVNDFQKGDIAEGYSVSREKKESFPLTVTSAQKNPTAFYLCASSKDSGYWGSTDTQYFGPGTRLTVL.

As to this clone: The read ends 3 residues shy of where the CDR3 ends; the end is completed using the germline J gene. The V call is TRBV5-1, the J call TRBJ2-1; the match to TRBD2 covers 10 bases. Germline CDR1 and CDR2: SGHRS and YFSETQ. With V trimmed by 0 bases and J by 5 bases, 11 bases remained unmatched. The CDR3 sequence is 18 residues long. CDR3 DNA, as far as it was read: TGCGCCAGCAGCTTGGTCACCTCAGCGGGAGGGCCCCACAATGAG. The encoded protein is CASSLVTSAGGPHNE. The full CDR3 protein is CASSLVTSAGGPHNEQFF. Based on the CDR3 plus reference TRBV5-1 and TRBJ2-1, the full variable domain is KAGVTQTPRYLIKTRGQQVTLSCSPISGHRSVSWYQQTPGQGLQFLFEYFSETQRNKGNFPGRFSGRQFSNSRSEMNVSTLELGDSALYLCASSLVTSAGGPHNEQFFGPGTRLTVL.

As regards this clone: The read ends 3 residues early relative to the CDR3; the germline J gene fills the gap. The rearrangement uses TRBV30 and TRBJ1-5; D is ambiguous. Germline CDR1 GTSNPN, CDR2 SVGIG (reference sequence). The CDR3 loop spans 13 amino acids. Deletions cut 2 bases from V and 1 base from J, with 6 bases between. The CDR3 region is CAWSPASNQPQHF. The CDR3 bases that were read are TGTGCCTGGAGTCCCGCGAGCAATCAGCCC.

The CDR3 sequence: CASSLARGLNYGYTF. The covered CDR3 bases are TGTGCCAGCAGCTTAGCCAGGGGGCTTAACTATGGC. This chain uses TRBV7-9 with TRBJ1-2, with 8 bases lining up with TRBD1. Coverage ceases 3 residues before the CDR3 finishes, and the germline J gene fills in the end. Germline loops: CDR1 SEHNR, CDR2 FQNEAQ (reference sequence). The CDR3 runs 15 residues. With V trimmed by 0 bases and J by 1 base, 1 base remained unmatched.

A note on this clone: Read coverage stops 3 residues before the CDR3 terminus; the germline J gene supplies the remainder. The genes are TRBV5-1 and TRBJ2-3, with 8 positions matching TRBD2. The CDR3 spans 16 residues. CDR1 is SGHRS, CDR2 YFSETQ, per germline. V shed 3 bases and J 1 base; nucleotides not matched to a gene: 7. The chain's CDR3 is CASSSGGAGGTDTQYF. The CDR3 DNA, read in part, is TGCGCCAGCAGCTCGGGGGGGGCAGGAGGCACAGATACG. Filled out from reference TRBV5-1 and TRBJ2-3, the complete variable domain reads KAGVTQTPRYLIKTRGQQVTLSCSPISGHRSVSWYQQTPGQGLQFLFEYFSETQRNKGNFPGRFSGRQFSNSRSEMNVSTLELGDSALYLCASSSGGAGGTDTQYFGPGTRLTVL.

Notes on this clone: The read comes to an end 3 residues before the CDR3 does, leaving the germline J gene to fill in the end. The chain couples TRBV19 to TRBJ1-2; 11 nucleotides line up with TRBD1. The CDR3 has 15 residues. Trimming removed 6 bases from V and 0 bases from J; junction bases left unmatched: 3. Per germline, CDR1 LNHDA and CDR2 SQIVND (reference sequence). The part of the CDR3 DNA that was read is TGTGCCAGTAGGGACAGGGGGCCGCCTAACTATGGC. Protein product: CASRDRGPPNYG. The whole CDR3 region reads CASRDRGPPNYGYTF. Full variable domain (rest looked up from reference TRBV19 and TRBJ1-2): DGGITQSPKYLFRKEGQNVTLSCEQNLNHDAMYWYRQDPGQGLRLIYYSQIVNDFQKGDIAEGYSVSREKKESFPLTVTSAQKNPTAFYLCASRDRGPPNYGYTFGSGTRLTVV.

As to this clone: The CDR3 is cut off 3 residues early in the read; its end comes from the germline J gene. This rearrangement joins TRBV11-2 to TRBJ2-7; 11 nucleotides agree with TRBD1. J gave up 2 bases and V 5 bases, and 5 bases lay outside the gene matches. The CDR3 length is 15 residues. Germline CDR1 reads SGHAT; CDR2 reads FQNNGV. CDR3 DNA, as far as it was read: TGTGCCAGCAGCGTACCGGGACAGGGGGCCTACGAG. Protein: CASSVPGQGAYE. The whole CDR3 region reads CASSVPGQGAYEQYF.

CDR3 in amino acids: CASSSLAGSYNEQFF. The CDR3 bases that were read are TGCGCCAGCAGCTCTCTAGCGGGAAGCTACAATGAG. The J gene is TRBJ2-1, the V gene TRBV5-1, with 9 bases matching TRBD2. The CDR3 end lies 3 residues beyond the end of the read and is filled in from the germline J gene. V dropped 3 bases and J dropped 3; count of bases not matched to a gene: 4. CDR1 is SGHRS and CDR2 is YFSETQ in the germline V gene. The CDR3 has 15 residues.

In the case of this clone: The read stops 3 residues short of the end of the CDR3; the missing end is completed from the germline J gene. The chain joins TRBV11-3 to TRBJ2-1, with no clear D. Germline V gene data show CDR1 as SGHNT and CDR2 as YENEEA. V shed 1 base and J shed 0 bases, with 7 bases lying between them. The CDR3 sequence is 15 residues long. The CDR3 bases that were read are TGTGCCAGCAGCTTAGCAGGAGCCTCCTACAATGAG. It specifies CASSLAGASYNE. The whole CDR3 is CASSLAGASYNEQFF.

As concerns this clone: Read sequence stops 3 residues before the CDR3 end, and the germline J gene provides the missing end. The V gene is TRBV15, the J gene TRBJ2-7; perhaps TRBD1 as D (7 bases). The germline CDR1 and CDR2 sequences are LNHNV and YYDKDF (reference sequence). Trimming shortened V by 1 base and J by 4 bases, and 17 bases separated the two germline ends. This CDR3 comprises 16 residues. CDR3 DNA (partial): TGTGCCACCAGCAGAGTCCGAACAGGGGACTTTTACGAG. Residues: CATSRVRTGDFYE. The entire CDR3 is CATSRVRTGDFYEQYF. The full variable domain, its missing parts supplied by reference TRBV15 and TRBJ2-7, is DAMVIQNPRYQVTQFGKPVTLSCSQTLNHNVMYWYQQKSSQAPKLLFHYYDKDFNNEADTPDNFQSRRPNTSFCFLDIRSPGLGDTAMYLCATSRVRTGDFYEQYFGPGTRLTVT.

As regards this clone: The CDR3 is cut off 3 residues early in the read; its end comes from the germline J gene. V usage is TRBV10-2 and J usage is TRBJ1-2; no clear D gene. This CDR3 has 12 residues. V was trimmed by 3 bases and J by 3 bases, leaving 5 bases between them. CDR1 and CDR2 (germline): WSHSY, SAAADI. This chain's CDR3 is CASSDEHYGYTF. The CDR3 DNA, read in part, is TGCGCCAGCAGTGACGAGCACTATGGC.

Notes on this clone: The CDR3 extends 3 residues past the end of the read, so its final part is completed from the germline J gene. J is TRBJ1-2 and V is TRBV7-2, with a weak D call TRBD1 (6 bases). The CDR3 spans 15 residues. The germline V gene has CDR1 SGHTA and CDR2 FQGNSA. The CDR3 bases that were read are TGTGCCAGCAGCACCGGACTAGCAGGGGCAGATACC. This sequence encodes CASSTGLAGADT. The full CDR3 protein is CASSTGLAGADTYTF.